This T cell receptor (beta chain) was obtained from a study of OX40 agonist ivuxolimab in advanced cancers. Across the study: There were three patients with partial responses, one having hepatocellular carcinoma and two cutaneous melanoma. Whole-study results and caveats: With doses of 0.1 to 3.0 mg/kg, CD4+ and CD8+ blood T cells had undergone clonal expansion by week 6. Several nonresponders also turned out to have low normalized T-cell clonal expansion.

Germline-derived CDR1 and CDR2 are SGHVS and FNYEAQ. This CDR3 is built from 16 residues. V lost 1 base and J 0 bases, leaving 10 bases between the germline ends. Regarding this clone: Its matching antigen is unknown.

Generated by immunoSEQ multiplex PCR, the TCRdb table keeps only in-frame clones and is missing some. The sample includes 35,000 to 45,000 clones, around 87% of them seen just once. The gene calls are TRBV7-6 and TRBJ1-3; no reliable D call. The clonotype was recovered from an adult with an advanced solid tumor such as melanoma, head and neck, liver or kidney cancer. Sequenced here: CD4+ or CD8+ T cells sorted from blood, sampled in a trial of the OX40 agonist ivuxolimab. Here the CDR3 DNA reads TGTGCCAGCAGCTTAGGTCCAGGTGCCTCTGGAAACACCATATATTTT. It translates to CASSLGPGASGNTIYF.